What follows are 5 T cell receptor beta chains derived from one specimen sequenced in a study of T cell changes during pregnancy in multiple sclerosis. Clones were sequenced by immunoSEQ multiplex PCR, and TCRdb holds only the in-frame ones, with some missing. The sample shows 50,000 to 70,000 clones, 85% to 95% of them seen only once. The material was peripheral blood, obtained in the first trimester of pregnancy. These receptors all stem from a female donor with multiple sclerosis, enrolled in a pregnancy study.

The chain couples TRBV18 to TRBJ2-5; possible D gene TRBD1, 5 bases. This CDR3 has 15 amino acids. Trimming stripped 1 base from V and 5 bases from J, with 14 bases between. The germline CDR1 and CDR2 sequences are KGHSH and LQKENI. CDR3 sequence reads: CASSPLGPPGETQYF. As DNA, the CDR3 is TGTGCCAGCTCACCACTGGGGCCCCCTGGGGAGACCCAGTACTTC.

The chain carries TRBV7-2 and TRBJ1-1, with D unclear. This CDR3 spans 14 amino acids. The V gene's germline CDR1 is SGHTA and CDR2 FQGNSA. Deletions cut 5 bases from V and 1 base from J, with 11 bases between. For the CDR3, the DNA is TGTGCCAGCAGCGTTAGATTGCAGAACACTGAAGCTTTCTTT. This sequence encodes CASSVRLQNTEAFF.

This clone occurred a few times. CDR3 region: CASSFGDRAYNEQFF. DNA of the CDR3: TGTGCCAGCAGCTTCGGGGACAGGGCCTACAATGAGCAGTTCTTC. The rearrangement links TRBV5-6 to TRBJ2-1; 9 bases map to TRBD1. This CDR3 has 15 amino acids. The J segment lost 2 bases and the V segment lost 2 bases, leaving 2 bases of the junction unmatched. Per the germline V gene, CDR1 is SGHDT and CDR2 is YYEEEE.

The chain has TRBV29-1 and TRBJ2-6, with 7 positions matching TRBD1. The CDR3 runs 17 residues. Germline trimming cut 5 bases from V and 0 bases from J; bases unmatched to any gene: 10. Germline loops: CDR1 SQVTM, CDR2 ANQGSEA. CDR3 coding DNA: TGCAGCGTTAGCCCCGGACAGGTAAGCTCTGGGGCCAACGTCCTGACTTTC. It encodes CSVSPGQVSSGANVLTF. The entire variable domain, with the rest obtained from reference TRBV29-1 and TRBJ2-6, is as follows: SAVISQKPSRDICQRGTSLTIQCQVDSQVTMMFWYRQQPGQSLTLIATANQGSEATYESGFVIDKFPISRPNLTFSTLTVSNMSPEDSSIYLCSVSPGQVSSGANVLTFGAGSRLTVL.

The chain carries TRBV4-1 and TRBJ2-1, with D possibly being TRBD1 (5 bases). The germline V gene has CDR1 MGHRA and CDR2 YSYEKL. Trimming took 4 bases from V and 10 from J, leaving 17 bases between them. This CDR3 contains 14 residues. CDR3 nucleotide sequence: TGCGCCAGCAGCCGAAAGGAGACAGTCACCGAGCAGTTCTTC. Its protein is CASSRKETVTEQFF.